This TCR beta chain was retrieved from a study of T cell responses to AZD1222 COVID-19 vaccine. Assay: immunoSEQ multiplex PCR; the TCRdb copy retains only in-frame clones and omits some. The sample shows under 80,000 clones, 88% of them seen only once. Trimming took 3 bases from V and 6 from J; bases not matched to a gene: 0. Germline CDR1 SGDLS, CDR2 YYNGEE. The CDR3 extends over 12 amino acids. The sequences come from peripheral blood, collected on day 0 of AZD1222 vaccination. The chain employs TRBV9 and TRBJ2-1; 7 positions agree with TRBD2. This receptor was identified in an adult in good health. CDR3 amino acids: CASSASGNEQFF. CDR3 in DNA: TGTGCCAGCAGCGCTAGCGGCAATGAGCAGTTCTTC. The entire variable domain, with the rest obtained from reference TRBV9 and TRBJ2-1, is as follows: DSGVTQTPKHLITATGQRVTLRCSPRSGDLSVYWYQQSLDQGLQFLIQYYNGEERAKGNILERFSAQQFPDLHSELNLSSLELGDSALYFCASSASGNEQFFGPGTRLTVL.